This TCR beta chain comes out of a study of CD8+CD57+ T cells in acquired aplastic anemia. Background on the study: Mean DNA quantity obtained from sorted CD4+ and CD8+ cells was around 3.2 ug.

CDR3 length equals 13 residues. CDR1 and CDR2 (germline): SEHNR, FQNEAQ (reference sequence). V was clipped by 1 base and J by 5 bases, with 6 bases between them. Investigators profiled TCR beta VDJ and CDR3 from genomic DNA template. TCRdb re-analysed the reads in MiXCR, keeping a single row per CDR3 protein. The table has 100,000 to 150,000 distinct CDR3 sequences, approximately 40% seen once. Patients picked for sequencing had shown CD8+CD57+ cell expansion detected by flow cytometry. The diagnosis in all patients was severe acquired aplastic anemia. Blood sampling was performed on the patients, and none of them had received therapy by then. At least ten counts were recorded for this clonotype.

Sequenced: sorted CD4+, CD8+, or CD8+CD57+ T cells (not recorded which) from PBMCs. The sequence derives from a human donor with aplastic anemia. The chain uses TRBV7-9 and TRBJ1-5, with D uncertain. In nucleotides, the CDR3 is TGTGCCAGCAGCTTAGGGAGAGATCAGCCCCAGCATTTT. It codes for CASSLGRDQPQHF.